The clone carrying this TCR beta chain was seen ten or more times. Antigen: not known. To make TCR beta libraries, researchers used iRepertoire HTBI primers and Arm-PCR of CDR3 regions. TCRdb reprocessed the multiplex PCR reads with MiXCR, giving one entry per CDR3 protein. This table holds about 470,000 distinct CDR3 sequences, around a fifth found once. The sample belongs to a study of regulatory T cells in long-lasting Graves disease. The CDR3 is 13 amino acids. In germline, CDR1 is DFQATT, CDR2 SNEGSKA (reference sequence). The V and J ends lost 0 bases and 3 bases respectively, with 9 bases between them. The time point here: persistent/refractory GD, antithyroid drugs over 5 years with positive TRAb. The TCR library was prepared using RNA isolated from PBMCs. The authors drew patients from an endocrinology department in Xi'an, China. Study results and caveats: What was studied was peripheral blood only, and not thyroid tissue. Less diverse TCR repertoires were seen in persistent Graves' patients than in newly diagnosed ones.

Sample: peripheral blood mononuclear cells (PBMCs), taken when the disease was refractory, from a patient treated with antithyroid drugs. The chain is built from TRBV20-1 and TRBJ2-7; D gene ambiguous. The origin of this receptor is a female donor with Graves disease. The CDR3 nucleotides are TGCAGTGCTAGAGACGACCAAGTCTACGAGCAGTACTTC. This sequence encodes CSARDDQVYEQYF.